The 22 T cell receptor beta chains below all came from one sample that was sequenced in a study of blood T cells in healthy people across ages. Combining a sample-barcoded 5' primer with a J-beta primer mix, a second PCR ran for roughly 7 to 12 cycles. TCRdb used MiXCR to reprocess the 5' RACE reads, holding one entry per CDR3 protein. The sample yields around 690,000 distinct CDR3 sequences, approximately 50% seen once. Material for sequencing was blood. Receptors were obtained from a man aged 55 to 70 in good health.

The chain combines TRBV10-3 with TRBJ2-5, with TRBD2 as a possible D gene (5 bases). Trimming removed 6 bases from V and 3 bases from J, with 11 bases in between. Germline assignment: CDR1 ENHRY and CDR2 SYGVKD. The CDR3 has 13 amino acids. The CDR3 loop is CAISPGMEETQYF. The DNA for the CDR3 is TGTGCCATCAGCCCCGGGATGGAAGAGACCCAGTACTTC.

Written as DNA, the CDR3 is TGTGCCAGCAATAACCCGGGACAGGGAGGTTACGAGCAGTACTTC. Protein sequence: CASNNPGQGGYEQYF. V and J are TRBV28 and TRBJ2-4, with TRBD1 matching over 9 bases. The end of the DNA is better explained by TRBJ2-7, so the J call may be wrong. The CDR3 contains 15 residues. CDR1 is MDHEN and CDR2 is SYDVKM in the germline V gene.

The chain joins TRBV27 to TRBJ2-1; tentative D call: TRBD2 (6 bases). CDR1 and CDR2 (germline): MNHEY, SMNVEV (reference sequence). Between the trimmed V and J ends, which lost 3 bases and 3 bases, there was a span of 12 bases. The CDR3 has 15 residues. The CDR3 DNA follows: TGTGCCAGCAGTTTGGGCGGGAACCTCTACAATGAGCAGTTCTTC. Amino acids: CASSLGGNLYNEQFF.

CDR3 in amino acids: CASSYRTGGEETQYF. CDR3 nucleotides: TGTGCCAGCAGTTACCGGACAGGGGGGGAAGAGACCCAGTACTTC. The V gene is TRBV7-9, the J gene TRBJ2-5; 10 positions agree with TRBD1. V was clipped by 6 bases and J by 3 bases; unmatched bases: 7. This CDR3 comprises 15 residues. Germline V gene lookup returns CDR1 SEHNR and CDR2 FQNEAQ (reference sequence).

The chain links TRBV9 to TRBJ2-1; possible D gene TRBD2, 6 bases. Germline lookup yields CDR1 SGDLS and CDR2 YYNGEE. CDR3 size: 14 residues. Trimming removed 4 bases at V and 10 bases at J, with 18 bases between. CDR3 region: CASSMALSGGEQFF. In DNA, the CDR3 is TGTGCCAGCAGCATGGCCCTCTCTGGGGGGGAGCAGTTCTTC.

The chain couples TRBV6-5 to TRBJ2-7; weak D call: TRBD1 (6 bases). V dropped 0 bases and J dropped 7 bases, with 19 bases sitting between them. Per germline, CDR1 MNHEY and CDR2 SVGAGI. This CDR3 contains 16 residues. CDR3 sequence reads: CASSYSPGAGYNEQYF. The CDR3 bases are TGTGCCAGCAGTTACTCTCCAGGGGCGGGCTACAATGAGCAGTACTTC.

The J gene is TRBJ2-3, the V gene TRBV7-7, with D hard to call. With 0 bases removed from V and 6 bases from J, the gap between germline ends came to 7 bases. Germline CDR1 reads SSHAT; CDR2 reads FNYEAQ (reference sequence). This CDR3 region has 13 residues. The chain's CDR3 is CASSLARQDTQYF. CDR3 coding DNA: TGTGCCAGCAGCTTAGCTCGGCAGGATACGCAGTATTTT.

V is TRBV20-1 and J is TRBJ2-7; D perhaps matches TRBD1 (6 bases). This CDR3 is built from 14 residues. CDR1 is DFQATT and CDR2 is SNEGSKA in the germline V gene (reference sequence). V was cut by 6 bases and J by 0 bases, with 15 bases left in between. The CDR3 DNA follows: TGCAGTGCCATTGACCAGGGGACCTCCTACGAGCAGTACTTC. Its translation is CSAIDQGTSYEQYF.

The chain recombines TRBV6-5 with TRBJ2-7; D is unclear. The closer fit of TRBJ2-5 to the DNA end suggests the J call may be wrong. Germline V gives CDR1 MNHEY, CDR2 SVGAGI. CDR3 size: 12 residues. The CDR3 region has the DNA TGTGCCAGCAGAATAGGGTCGGAGACCCAGTACTTC. Translation: CASRIGSETQYF.

The sample holds a few counts of this clonotype. The chain employs TRBV18 and TRBJ2-5; 8 bases are a match to TRBD1. The DNA end is more similar to TRBJ2-7, so the J call may be wrong. Germline V lookup: CDR1 KGHSH, CDR2 LQKENI. The CDR3 runs to 14 residues. The chain's CDR3 is CASSPRTGKDEQYF. The CDR3 bases are TGTGCCAGCTCACCCCGGACAGGGAAGGACGAGCAGTACTTC.

This clonotype was counted once. This sequence may be a read error, since a much larger clone differs from it by one base. The V gene is TRBV4-1, the J gene TRBJ2-7, with 7 bases lining up with TRBD1. This CDR3 spans 15 amino acids. With 0 bases clipped from V and 2 bases from J, the junction kept 4 bases outside the gene matches. Germline assignment: CDR1 MGHRA and CDR2 YSYEKL. The CDR3 region has the DNA TGCGCCAGCAGCCAAGAGAGAGACAGGGCCTACGAGCAGTACTTC. It codes for CASSQERDRAYEQYF.

J is TRBJ2-7 and V is TRBV12-3 or TRBV12-4, with a weak D call TRBD1 (5 bases). Trimming stripped 5 bases from V and 4 bases from J, with 9 bases between. CDR3 length: 12 amino acids. The CDR3 sequence is CASSRAGYEQYF. The CDR3 DNA reads as TGTGCCAGCAGTCGTGCAGGGTACGAGCAGTACTTC.

This clonotype occurred a few times. CDR3 loop: CASSPSAGIQYF. In DNA form, the CDR3 reads TGTGCCAGCAGCCCCTCGGCGGGCATTCAGTACTTC. The chain couples TRBV9 to TRBJ2-4; maybe TRBD2 (5 bases). The CDR3 consists of 12 residues. V was trimmed by 4 bases and J by 9 bases, leaving 11 bases between them. Germline-derived CDR1 and CDR2 are SGDLS and YYNGEE.

The chain employs TRBV5-1 and TRBJ2-5; either TRBD1 or TRBD2 may fit D (6 bases each). Deletions cut 0 bases from V and 0 bases from J, with 9 bases between. The CDR3 is 15 amino acids. Germline CDR1 reads SGHRS; CDR2 reads YFSETQ. CDR3 DNA sequence: TGCGCCAGCAGCTTGGTAGGGGGGTACCAAGAGACCCAGTACTTC. This codes for CASSLVGGYQETQYF.

This chain joins TRBV5-1 and TRBJ2-7, with 14 bases that match TRBD2. The CDR3 is 17 residues long. The ends lost 4 bases at V and 5 bases at J; junction bases unmatched: 11. Germline V gene lookup returns CDR1 SGHRS and CDR2 YFSETQ. In DNA form, the CDR3 reads TGCGCCAGCAGCCTCCGACTAGCGGGGGGGAGTTACAACGAGCAGTACTTC. Its translation: CASSLRLAGGSYNEQYF.

This clonotype was observed a handful of times. The CDR3 DNA reads as TGCAGTGCTAGTCCACAGGCGGATCAGCCCCAGCATTTT. Its protein is CSASPQADQPQHF. The V call is TRBV20-1, the J call TRBJ1-5, with TRBD1 as a possible D gene (5 bases). CDR1 is DFQATT and CDR2 is SNEGSKA in the germline V gene (reference sequence). This CDR3 has 13 amino acids. V was pared by 3 bases and J by 5 bases, with 11 bases between.

The chain recombines TRBV6-4 with TRBJ2-3; D is perhaps TRBD1 (6 bases). V was clipped by 0 bases and J by 13 bases, with 14 bases between them. This CDR3 has 13 residues. Germline V gives CDR1 MRHNA, CDR2 SNTAGT. The chain's CDR3 is CASSDSDMGHKYF. The CDR3 DNA sequence: TGTGCCAGCAGTGACTCCGATATGGGACATAAGTATTTT.

This clonotype has only a few counts. The chain combines TRBV5-1 with TRBJ2-1; D is unclear. The germline V and J ends were trimmed by 4 bases and 0 bases, with 11 bases remaining between them. The CDR3 is made up of 15 amino acids. Germline V gene lookup returns CDR1 SGHRS and CDR2 YFSETQ. The CDR3 loop is CASSLVRSSYNEQFF. The CDR3 region has the DNA TGCGCCAGCAGCCTCGTACGGAGCTCCTACAATGAGCAGTTCTTC. The entire variable domain, with the rest obtained from reference TRBV5-1 and TRBJ2-1, is as follows: KAGVTQTPRYLIKTRGQQVTLSCSPISGHRSVSWYQQTPGQGLQFLFEYFSETQRNKGNFPGRFSGRQFSNSRSEMNVSTLELGDSALYLCASSLVRSSYNEQFFGPGTRLTVL.

The J gene is TRBJ2-7, the V gene TRBV18; D gene unclear. The J call may be in error: the DNA end matches TRBJ2-5 better. Looked up from germline, CDR1 is KGHSH and CDR2 is LQKENI. The CDR3 runs 13 residues. The CDR3 region has the DNA TGTGCCAGCTCACCACCCATGGGCGAGACCCAGTACTTC. It codes for CASSPPMGETQYF.

The chain recombines TRBV20-1 with TRBJ2-6; D is unresolved. The V end lost 6 bases, the J end lost 0 bases, and 6 bases lay between the germline ends. The germline V gene encodes CDR1 DFQATT and CDR2 SNEGSKA (reference sequence). CDR3 length: 13 residues. DNA for the CDR3: TGCAGTGCGGGAAGCTCTGGGGCCAACGTCCTGACTTTC. It yields the protein CSAGSSGANVLTF.

This chain links TRBV20-1 with TRBJ1-1; 8 bases map to TRBD1. V was pared by 1 base and J by 4 bases, with 5 bases of the junction left unmatched. From germline, CDR1 is DFQATT and CDR2 SNEGSKA (reference sequence). The CDR3 loop spans 14 amino acids. CDR3 in amino acids: CSARGTGSFTEAFF. The CDR3 nucleotides read TGCAGTGCTAGAGGGACAGGGTCTTTCACTGAAGCTTTCTTT.

This clonotype was seen only once. The rearrangement joins TRBV13 to TRBJ2-6; 10 nucleotides match TRBD1. There are 18 residues in the CDR3. Germline V CDR1 and CDR2: PRHDT, FYEKMQ (reference sequence). V trimming: 3 bases; J trimming: 1 base; junction bases outside the gene matches: 6. CDR3 sequence reads: CASSFFRTGGSGANVLTF. The CDR3 DNA reads as TGTGCCAGCAGCTTCTTTCGGACAGGGGGGTCTGGGGCCAACGTCCTGACTTTC.